These 19 T cell receptor beta chains were all obtained from the same sample, sequenced in a study of cytomegalovirus exposure and HLA in healthy donors. Primers: 60 Vbeta forward and 13 Jbeta reverse. Measured with immunoSEQ multiplex PCR; TCRdb has only the in-frame clones, and not every one. The repertoire holds 150,000 to 200,000 clones, with roughly 74% as singletons. Sequenced material: PBMCs. The receptors were gathered from a woman aged 30 to 39 in good health and CMV-seropositive.

J is TRBJ1-4 and V is TRBV11-3; D may be TRBD1 (6 bases). Per the germline V gene, CDR1 is SGHNT and CDR2 is YENEEA. V was shortened by 4 bases and J by 2 bases, with 14 bases between the two germline ends. This CDR3 spans 16 amino acids. The chain's CDR3 is CASSSGTPGTNEKLFF. The CDR3 region has the DNA TGTGCCAGCAGCTCGGGGACACCGGGGACTAATGAAAAACTGTTTTTT. Filled out from reference TRBV11-3 and TRBJ1-4, the complete variable domain reads EAGVVQSPRYKIIEKKQPVAFWCNPISGHNTLYWYLQNLGQGPELLIRYENEEAVDDSQLPKDRFSAERLKGVDSTLKIQPAELGDSAVYLCASSSGTPGTNEKLFFGSGTQLSVL.

In DNA, the CDR3 is TGTGCCAGCAGCCGAGGGACTAGCGCCCACAATGAGCAGTTCTTC. This codes for CASSRGTSAHNEQFF. V usage is TRBV6-5 and J usage is TRBJ2-1, with TRBD2 matching over 10 bases. Germline V gives CDR1 MNHEY, CDR2 SVGAGI. This CDR3 comprises 15 residues. The J segment lost 5 bases and the V segment lost 6 bases, leaving 7 bases of the junction unmatched.

The table lists this clone with a count of one. This rearrangement joins TRBV6-5 to TRBJ1-1; the D is unclear. Trimming cost V 6 bases and J 1 base, with 12 bases left between them. Per the germline V gene, CDR1 is MNHEY and CDR2 is SVGAGI. This CDR3 contains 14 residues. The CDR3 is CASSGSGTNTEAFF. CDR3 nucleotide sequence: TGTGCCAGCAGCGGGTCCGGCACGAACACTGAAGCTTTCTTT.

The gene calls are TRBV28 and TRBJ1-5; D perhaps matches TRBD1 (6 bases). Germline V gene lookup returns CDR1 MDHEN and CDR2 SYDVKM. The CDR3 is made up of 15 amino acids. V was clipped by 3 bases and J by 4 bases, with 13 bases between them. The chain's CDR3 is CASSFPPTGNQPQHF. CDR3 nucleotides: TGTGCCAGCAGTTTTCCTCCCACAGGGAATCAGCCCCAGCATTTT.

The chain couples TRBV6-1 to TRBJ2-7, with 9 bases identical to TRBD2. Looked up from germline, CDR1 is MNHNS and CDR2 is SASEGT. This CDR3 region has 13 residues. J gave up 4 bases and V 6 bases, and 4 bases lay outside the gene matches. The CDR3 coding sequence is TGTGCCAGCAGCCCTAGCGGGGTTTACGAGCAGTACTTC. The encoded protein is CASSPSGVYEQYF.

This chain connects TRBV10-2 to TRBJ2-3; TRBD2 agrees at 9 bases. V was clipped by 3 bases and J by 4 bases; unmatched bases: 11. CDR1 and CDR2 (germline): WSHSY, SAAADI. The CDR3 runs 17 residues. The CDR3 DNA is TGCGCCAGCAGTGACCCCGGATTTAGCGGGAGTTCAGATACGCAGTATTTT. Translation gives CASSDPGFSGSSDTQYF.

The gene calls are TRBV5-1 and TRBJ2-3, with 7 bases aligning to TRBD1. Unmatched junction bases numbered 4, after V lost 1 base and J lost 2 bases. The germline V gene has CDR1 SGHRS and CDR2 YFSETQ. There are 15 residues in the CDR3. The CDR3, as DNA: TGCGCCAGCAGCTTGAGGGACAGAGTCACAGATACGCAGTATTTT. Its protein product is CASSLRDRVTDTQYF.

The rearrangement joins TRBV19 to TRBJ2-5, with 10 positions matching TRBD2. V lost 6 bases and J lost 2; bases outside the gene matches: 6. Germline V CDR1 and CDR2: LNHDA, SQIVND (reference sequence). This CDR3 has 15 residues. CDR3 amino acids: CASSSGGAIQETQYF. CDR3 in DNA: TGTGCCAGTAGCAGCGGGGGGGCCATTCAAGAGACCCAGTACTTC.

This clone was seen a few times. The rearrangement joins TRBV30 to TRBJ2-5; D gene uncertain. The length of the CDR3 is 13 residues. Germline CDR1 GTSNPN, CDR2 SVGIG (reference sequence). V lost 0 bases, J lost 3 bases, and 8 bases lay in between. For the CDR3, the DNA is TGTGCCTGGAGTGTAACGGTCAAAGAGACCCAGTACTTC. The encoded protein is CAWSVTVKETQYF.

This rearrangement joins TRBV9 to TRBJ2-1; D is perhaps TRBD2 (6 bases). CDR1 and CDR2 from the germline V gene are SGDLS and YYNGEE. The CDR3 loop spans 18 amino acids. Trimming stripped 2 bases from V and 7 bases from J, with 25 bases between. This CDR3 reads CASSVTGPSETSPNEQFF. The DNA for the CDR3 is TGTGCCAGCAGCGTGACCGGTCCATCCGAGACTAGTCCGAATGAGCAGTTCTTC.

This rearrangement joins TRBV5-6 to TRBJ1-2; 7 bases line up with TRBD1. Per the germline V gene, CDR1 is SGHDT and CDR2 is YYEEEE. The CDR3 consists of 14 residues. V dropped 4 bases and J dropped 4; count of bases not matched to a gene: 7. CDR3 loop: CASSLDRKPYGYTF. The CDR3 bases are TGTGCCAGCAGCCTGGACAGGAAGCCCTATGGCTACACCTTC.

The CDR3 DNA sequence: TGTGCCAGCAGCAACCGGGACACTAGCACAGATACGCAGTATTTT. Protein: CASSNRDTSTDTQYF. The chain is built from TRBV7-8 and TRBJ2-3; D may be TRBD1 (6 bases). CDR3 length: 15 amino acids. Germline V gene sequence: CDR1 SGHVS, CDR2 FQNEAQ. The germline V and J ends were trimmed by 5 bases and 0 bases, with 12 bases remaining between them. The entire variable domain, with the rest obtained from reference TRBV7-8 and TRBJ2-3, is as follows: GAGVSQSPRYKVAKRGQDVALRCDPISGHVSLFWYQQALGQGPEFLTYFQNEAQLDKSGLPSDRFFAERPEGSVSTLKIQRTQQEDSAVYLCASSNRDTSTDTQYFGPGTRLTVL.

Only a few counts were recorded for this clone. This chain links TRBV19 with TRBJ2-5; a possible D gene is TRBD1 (6 bases). The ends were cut back, 5 bases at V and 4 bases at J, with 14 bases in the middle. In germline, CDR1 is LNHDA, CDR2 SQIVND (reference sequence). This CDR3 has 14 amino acids. The CDR3 DNA reads as TGTGCCAGTAGTGTGGACAGCCGAGGAGAGACCCAGTACTTC. The encoded protein is CASSVDSRGETQYF.

This clone was counted a single time. The V and J genes are TRBV27 and TRBJ2-7, with 8 bases aligning to TRBD1. The CDR3 length is 16 residues. The junction had 11 bases not matched to a gene; V was cut back by 5 bases and J by 2 bases. From germline, CDR1 is MNHEY and CDR2 SMNVEV (reference sequence). The CDR3 sequence is CASSHRTGLGPYEQYF. CDR3 sequence (DNA): TGTGCCAGCAGTCACCGGACAGGGTTAGGACCCTACGAGCAGTACTTC.

This chain links TRBV19 with TRBJ2-5, with TRBD1 matching 10 bases. CDR3 length: 14 residues. The germline V gene has CDR1 LNHDA and CDR2 SQIVND (reference sequence). V lost 3 bases to trimming and J lost 5 bases; unmatched junction nucleotides: 3. The CDR3, as DNA: TGTGCCAGTAGTATTGGGGGACAGGGGGAGACCCAGTACTTC. Its translation is CASSIGGQGETQYF.

This clone was observed a single time. The gene calls are TRBV7-8 and TRBJ2-3, with a tentative D call TRBD1 (5 bases). The length of the CDR3 is 16 residues. Germline V gene lookup returns CDR1 SGHVS and CDR2 FQNEAQ. V lost 4 bases and J 5 bases, leaving 19 bases between the germline ends. The CDR3: CASSSSRTRTLDTQYF. In DNA, the CDR3 is TGTGCCAGCAGCTCCTCCCGGACAAGGACCCTAGATACGCAGTATTTT.

This sequence joins TRBV7-9 and TRBJ1-2; D is possibly TRBD1 (6 bases). This CDR3 is built from 13 residues. The germline V gene has CDR1 SEHNR and CDR2 FQNEAQ (reference sequence). Trimming removed 5 bases at V and 2 bases at J, with 9 bases between. The CDR3 loop reads CASSGTGNYGYTF. CDR3 coding DNA: TGTGCCAGCAGCGGCACAGGGAACTATGGCTACACCTTC.

The V call is TRBV5-6, the J call TRBJ2-1, with TRBD1 matching over 7 bases. Per the germline V gene, CDR1 is SGHDT and CDR2 is YYEEEE. Trimming at V came to 4 bases and at J to 7 bases, leaving 8 bases not matched to a gene. The CDR3 runs 14 residues. CDR3 nucleotides: TGTGCCAGCAGCGGATGGACAGGTCAAAATGAGCAGTTCTTC. Protein sequence: CASSGWTGQNEQFF.

This chain joins TRBV7-9 and TRBJ2-7, with 9 nucleotides matching TRBD2. V lost 3 bases and J lost 4; bases outside the gene matches: 10. CDR1 SEHNR and CDR2 FQNEAQ come from the germline V gene (reference sequence). This CDR3 is 16 amino acids long. In DNA form, the CDR3 reads TGTGCCAGCAGCTTTTCTAGACTAGCGGTTTTTTACGAGCAGTACTTC. It specifies CASSFSRLAVFYEQYF.